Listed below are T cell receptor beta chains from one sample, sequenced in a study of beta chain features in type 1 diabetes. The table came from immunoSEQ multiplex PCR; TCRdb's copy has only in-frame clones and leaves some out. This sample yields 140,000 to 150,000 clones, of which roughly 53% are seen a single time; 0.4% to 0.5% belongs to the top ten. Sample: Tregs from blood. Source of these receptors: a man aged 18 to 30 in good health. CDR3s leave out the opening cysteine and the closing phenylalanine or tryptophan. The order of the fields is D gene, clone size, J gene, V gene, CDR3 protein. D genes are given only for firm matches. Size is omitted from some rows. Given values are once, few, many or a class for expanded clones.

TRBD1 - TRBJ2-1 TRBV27 ASSFGTGPYNEQF
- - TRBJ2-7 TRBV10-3 AISPVGRAYEQY
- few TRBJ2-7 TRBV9 ASSVGGRGEQY
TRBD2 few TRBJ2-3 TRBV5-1 ASSLAPAGGPDTQY
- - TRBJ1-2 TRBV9 ASSDAPAGRGYGYT
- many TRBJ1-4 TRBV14 ASSRGDRSREKLF
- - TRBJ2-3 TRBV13 ASSGGTLSDTQY
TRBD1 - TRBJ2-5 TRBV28 ASSLITGGSMAQY
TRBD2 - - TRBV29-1 SVEYSGRYEQY
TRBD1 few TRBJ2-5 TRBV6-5 ASSSPGTGRETQY
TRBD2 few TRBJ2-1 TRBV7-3 ASSLMGGSEQF
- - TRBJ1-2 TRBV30 AWSFGSYGYT
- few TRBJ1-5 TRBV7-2 ASSLGRRRINQPQH
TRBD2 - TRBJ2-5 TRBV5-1 ASSLKREGGETQY
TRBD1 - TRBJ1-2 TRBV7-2 ASSLRGQTDGYT
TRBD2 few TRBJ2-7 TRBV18 ASSPPAGAALEQY
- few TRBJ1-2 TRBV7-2 ASILWGQDYGYT
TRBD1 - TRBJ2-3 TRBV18 ASSQTPGQTTDTQY
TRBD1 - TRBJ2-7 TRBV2 ASSFDRGRS
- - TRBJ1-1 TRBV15 ATSRFVGMNTEAF